Listed below are T cell receptor beta chains from one sample, sequenced in a study of post-analysis software for immune sequencing data. TCRdb fed the PCR reads into MiXCR, producing one record per CDR3 protein. Counted here are about 770,000 distinct CDR3 sequences, around 45% occurring once; the ten biggest clones make up just under 5%. Specimen: blood. These receptors all come from a girl aged 10-17 years with multiple sclerosis. Both conserved end residues are part of each CDR3. D genes are given only for firm matches. The size of a clone is reported for some rows only, either as once, few or many, or as a class for expanded clones.

>.|TRBV11-2|TRBJ1-1|.|17
CASSLRQTRILNTEAFF
TGTGCCAGCAGTCTTAGACAGACCCGTATCCTGAACACTGAAGCTTTCTTT
>.|TRBV5-1|TRBJ1-5|.|15
CASSLNGEGNQPQHF
TGCGCCAGCAGCTTGAATGGGGAGGGCAATCAGCCCCAGCATTTT
>few|TRBV29-1|TRBJ1-2|.|10
CSVSDGFYTF
TGCAGCGTGAGCGACGGGTTCTACACCTTC
>.|TRBV6-1|TRBJ2-5|TRBD2|16
CANREPGLAGTETQYF
TGTGCCAACAGGGAGCCGGGACTAGCGGGAACAGAGACCCAGTACTTC
>few|TRBV7-2|TRBJ2-7|TRBD1|14
CASSPPTGIYEQYF
TGTGCCAGCAGCCCTCCGACAGGGATCTACGAGCAGTACTTC
>.|TRBV24-1|TRBJ2-3|.|15
CATSDPGLNTDTQYF
TGTGCCACCAGTGATCCGGGACTTAACACAGATACGCAGTATTTT
>many|TRBV18|TRBJ1-4|.|14
CASSPTATNEKLFF
TGTGCCAGCTCACCGACAGCAACTAATGAAAAACTGTTTTTT
>.|TRBV6-1|TRBJ1-1|.|14
CASIQMGASTEAFF
TGTGCCAGCATCCAGATGGGCGCGTCCACTGAAGCTTTCTTT
>.|TRBV20-1|TRBJ2-7|.|13
CSAGGTVSYEQYF
TGCAGTGCTGGTGGGACTGTATCCTACGAGCAGTACTTC
>.|TRBV3-1|TRBJ2-1|TRBD2|18
CASSQAGLAMAPYNEQFF
TGTGCCAGCAGCCAAGCCGGACTAGCGATGGCTCCCTACAATGAGCAGTTCTTC
>few|TRBV7-9|TRBJ1-1|.|16
CASSHRRRGGNTEAFF
TGTGCCAGCAGCCACCGGAGGAGGGGCGGGAACACTGAAGCTTTCTTT
>few|TRBV7-9|TRBJ2-7|TRBD2|16
CASSLLAGGPPHEQYF
TGTGCCAGCAGCTTATTAGCGGGAGGGCCTCCCCACGAGCAGTACTTC
>few|TRBV12-3/TRBV12-4|TRBJ1-1|.|13
CASRNALGTEAFF
TGTGCCAGCAGGAATGCACTGGGGACTGAAGCTTTCTTT
>.|TRBV5-1|TRBJ2-4|.|12
CASTKVSLGQYF
TGCGCCAGCACCAAGGTATCGCTCGGGCAGTACTTC
>.|TRBV6-5|TRBJ2-3|TRBD2|21
CASSYSAGLAGGPYIPDTQYF
TGTGCCAGCAGTTACTCGGCCGGACTAGCGGGAGGACCTTATATCCCAGATACGCAGTATTTT
>few|TRBV7-3|TRBJ2-4|.|14
CASSLTGLGSIQYF
TGTGCCAGCAGCTTAACGGGCCTCGGGAGCATTCAGTACTTC
>.|TRBV20-1|TRBJ2-4|.|10
CSGGKNIQYF
TGCAGTGGGGGTAAAAACATTCAGTACTTC
>few|TRBV24-1|TRBJ2-3|.|13
CATSDFGRDTQYF
TGTGCCACCAGTGATTTTGGTAGGGATACGCAGTATTTT
>.|TRBV7-7|TRBJ2-5|TRBD1|20
CASSNLSTISRDRGKETQYF
TGTGCTAGCAGCAACCTTTCCACGATTTCCCGGGACAGAGGGAAAGAGACCCAGTACTTC
>.|TRBV20-1|TRBJ2-4|.|12
CSARDGKNIQYF
TGCAGTGCTAGGGACGGGAAAAACATTCAGTACTTC
>.|TRBV7-9|TRBJ2-1|.|14
CASSIPGRYNEQFF
TGTGCCAGCAGCATCCCCGGACGGTACAATGAGCAGTTCTTC
>few|TRBV7-9|TRBJ2-1|TRBD2|16
CASSPIAGGPYNEQFF
TGTGCCAGCAGCCCTATAGCGGGAGGGCCCTACAATGAGCAGTTCTTC
>.|TRBV10-2|TRBJ2-7|.|13
CASSAGTPYEQYF
TGCGCCAGCAGTGCAGGGACTCCATACGAGCAGTACTTC
>few|TRBV10-3|TRBJ2-1|.|17
CAISGTAGTSLGNEQFF
TGTGCCATCAGTGGTACGGCCGGGACGTCCCTTGGCAATGAGCAGTTCTTC
>few|TRBV6-1|TRBJ1-2|.|17
CASSELPTDVGFSGYTF
TGTGCCAGCAGTGAACTCCCGACCGACGTTGGGTTCTCTGGCTACACCTTC
>.|TRBV7-9|TRBJ2-4|.|15
CASSLEGGPKNIQYF
TGTGCCAGCAGCCTAGAGGGAGGACCCAAAAACATTCAGTACTTC
>.|TRBV7-9|TRBJ1-5|TRBD1|14
CASSLEGGPQPQHF
TGTGCCAGCAGCTTAGAAGGGGGCCCACAGCCCCAGCATTTT
>few|TRBV3-1|TRBJ1-2|.|14
CASSQGSLNYGYTF
TGTGCCAGCAGCCAGGGATCCTTAAACTATGGCTACACCTTC
>.|TRBV11-1|TRBJ1-2|.|14
CASSQGRTDYGYTF
TGTGCCAGCAGCCAGGGACGGACTGACTATGGCTACACCTTC
>few|TRBV20-1|TRBJ2-1|TRBD2|15
CSAKGTSGSYNEQFF
TGCAGTGCTAAAGGGACTAGCGGGTCCTACAATGAGCAGTTCTTC
>.|TRBV5-1|TRBJ2-4|.|15
CASSLAGRALDIQYF
TGCGCCAGCAGCTTGGCCGGCAGGGCTCTGGACATTCAGTACTTC
>.|TRBV7-2|TRBJ1-1|TRBD1|18
CASTPGGQGRVGNTEAFF
TGTGCCAGCACTCCCGGGGGACAGGGGAGAGTTGGGAACACTGAAGCTTTCTTT
>many|TRBV4-2|TRBJ2-5|TRBD1|17
CASSQGGGQGRGETQYF
TGTGCCAGCAGCCAAGGGGGCGGACAGGGGCGAGGAGAGACCCAGTACTTC
>.|TRBV9|TRBJ2-7|TRBD2|15
CASSTHSGSPYEQYF
TGTGCCAGCAGCACCCATAGCGGGTCTCCCTACGAGCAGTACTTC
>few|TRBV7-3|TRBJ2-3|.|15
CASSLRQTSTDTQYF
TGTGCCAGCAGCTTAAGACAAACTAGCACAGATACGCAGTATTTT
>.|TRBV20-1|TRBJ2-5|TRBD1|15
CSARNGDRGPETQYF
TGCAGTGCCCGGAACGGGGACAGGGGGCCCGAGACCCAGTACTTC
>.|TRBV4-2|TRBJ2-1|.|16
CASSQGSQDPYNEQFF
TGTGCCAGCAGCCAAGGTTCACAGGACCCCTACAATGAGCAGTTCTTC
>.|TRBV12-3/TRBV12-4|TRBJ2-3|.|11
CAIVRGDVQYF
TGTGCCATTGTCAGGGGAGATGTGCAATATTTT
>.|TRBV14|TRBJ2-2|TRBD1|17
CASSQASGTGYAGELFF
TGTGCCAGCAGCCAGGCTTCCGGGACAGGGTATGCCGGGGAGCTGTTTTTT
>.|TRBV9|TRBJ1-6|.|14
CASSVEVRDSPPHF
TGTGCCAGCAGCGTAGAGGTACGGGATTCACCCCCCCACTTT
>.|TRBV7-8|TRBJ1-5|.|14
CASSLTVRNQPQHF
TGTGCCAGCAGCTTGACGGTCCGCAATCAGCCCCAGCATTTT
>.|TRBV5-1|TRBJ2-5|.|16
CASSSRDPVGQETQYF
TGCGCCAGCAGCTCCCGGGACCCGGTTGGCCAAGAGACCCAGTACTTC
>.|TRBV29-1|TRBJ1-2|TRBD1|13
CSVDGTGNYGYTF
TGCAGCGTTGACGGGACAGGGAACTATGGCTACACCTTC
>few|TRBV15|TRBJ2-1|TRBD1|18
CATSRDLWQGVAYNEQFF
TGTGCCACCAGCAGAGATCTCTGGCAGGGGGTAGCGTACAATGAGCAGTTCTTC
>.|TRBV12-3/TRBV12-4|TRBJ1-1|.|19
CASRLTRKGGILMNTEAFF
TGTGCCAGCAGGCTGACTAGGAAGGGGGGGATCTTGATGAACACTGAAGCTTTCTTT
>.|TRBV7-8|TRBJ2-1|.|15
CASSEWGAEDNEQFF
TGTGCCAGCAGCGAGTGGGGGGCTGAGGACAATGAGCAGTTCTTC
>.|TRBV6-1|TRBJ2-7|TRBD2|15
CASSEDTSGSYEQYF
TGTGCCAGCAGTGAAGATACTAGCGGCTCCTACGAGCAGTACTTC
>.|TRBV7-9|TRBJ1-2|.|13
CASSPRTSYGYTF
TGTGCCAGCAGCCCCCGGACTAGCTATGGCTACACCTTC
>.|TRBV6-6|TRBJ1-5|.|14
CASSYRAGDQPQHF
TGTGCCAGCAGTTACAGGGCAGGGGATCAGCCCCAGCATTTT
>many|TRBV20-1|TRBJ2-7|TRBD2|13
CSAKREMIYEQYF
TGCAGTGCTAAGCGGGAGATGATCTACGAGCAGTACTTC
>.|TRBV27|TRBJ2-5|TRBD2|17
CASSLSPGVAGRETQYF
TGTGCCAGCAGTTTATCCCCAGGGGTAGCGGGACGGGAGACCCAGTACTTC
>.|TRBV11-2|TRBJ2-7|TRBD2|13
CASSQLAGGEQYF
TGTGCCAGCAGCCAACTAGCGGGAGGCGAGCAGTACTTC
>few|TRBV4-3|TRBJ2-7|.|15
CASSQDKVGSYEQYF
TGCGCCAGCAGCCAAGATAAAGTGGGCTCGTACGAGCAGTACTTC